This T cell receptor beta chain was documented in a study of blood T cell repertoires in COVID-19. Study information: PBMCs, B-cell-depleted T cells, or T cells provided the cDNA or gDNA that made up the material.

In the original processing: Using reference gene primer amplification, nucleated cell counts were estimated. The repertoire was sequenced with immunoSEQ multiplex PCR; TCRdb's copy has only in-frame clones and lacks some. V, J and clone size were drawn from that table, and D and trimming were deduced from the DNA. The sample holds about 91,000 clones; around 80% are singletons and the top ten take 24%. Germline trimming cut 5 bases from V and 2 bases from J; bases unmatched to any gene: 3. The germline gives CDR1 SNHLY, CDR2 FYNNEI. This CDR3 has 15 residues. The TCR was taken from a man in his 70s with acute or convalescent COVID-19. The rearrangement links TRBV2 to TRBJ2-2; 9 bases are a match to TRBD1. The sample was peripheral blood. CDR3 in DNA: TGTGCCAGCAGTAAACAGGGGGCTAACACCGGGGAGCTGTTTTTT. This encodes CASSKQGANTGELFF.